This T cell receptor (beta chain) was obtained from a study of blood T cells in healthy people across ages. Findings of the study overall: Estimates of total diversity, which came from one million sequenced T cells, were considered to be underestimates. The lack of PBMC sorting stopped any conclusive naive versus antigen-experienced comparison.

Points on this clonotype: Its antigen remains unidentified.

For the second PCR, which ran for about 6 to 11 cycles, a sample-barcoded 5' primer and a J-beta primer mix were used. TCRdb itself ran the 5' RACE reads through MiXCR, one entry per CDR3 protein. The repertoire holds roughly 700,000 distinct CDR3 sequences, with roughly 50% as singletons. The junction had 11 bases not matched to a gene; V was cut back by 6 bases and J by 8 bases. The CDR3 sequence is 14 residues long. Germline CDR1 and CDR2: DFQATT and SNEGSKA (reference sequence). This chain uses TRBV20-1 with TRBJ2-1, with TRBD2 matching over 9 bases. Sequencing was carried out using blood. The TCR was taken from a woman aged 60-75 years in good health. This CDR3 reads CSAKLAGPVDEQFF. The CDR3 DNA reads TGCAGTGCCAAACTAGCGGGCCCTGTGGATGAGCAGTTCTTC.